The T cell receptor beta chain under discussion was sequenced for a study of post-analysis software for immune sequencing data (dated by TCRdb to the mid-2010s). Study-level background: Relapsing-remitting, secondary progressive and progressive-relapsing multiple sclerosis were recorded as disease courses, and subtype annotation was lacking for some patients. A subset of samples was prepared in parallel using single-end sample barcoding, then pooled and co-amplified after Illumina adapter ligation. The patient repertoires were set against 10 to 11 previously published healthy control repertoires from donors whose ages ranged from roughly 6 to 26 years. Study-wide findings and limitations: Multiple sclerosis patients had significantly lower normalized Chao1 diversity than controls, a result that suggests substantial peripheral T-cell clonal expansion. The control group was slightly older than the multiple sclerosis patient group. Direct clustering with F measure showed strong co-clustering of samples prepared in the same batch, prompting a batch-effect correction. Patients showed significantly higher frequencies than controls for a handful of TRBV segments, among them TRBV5-6, TRBV5-1 and TRBV20-1.

This clonotype has just a few counts. Its antigen is currently not known. Per-nucleotide qualities are absent, and no much larger clonotype sits a single base away. The germline V gene supplies CDR1 MDHEN and CDR2 SYDVKM. At the junction V is shortened by 7 bases and J by 3 bases, with 12 bases in between. CDR3 length: 13 amino acids, cysteine to phenylalanine. Only CDR3 DNA remains: 39 bases, in frame from the first base. This specimen's time point label, interpreted: second blood draw from one MS patient after hematopoietic stem cell transplantation. TCR beta repertoires were profiled from peripheral blood of 13 young patients with multiple sclerosis to demonstrate the VDJtools post-analysis software. Multiple sclerosis patients were children and adolescents aged about 6 to 17 years. Receptors were amplified or captured by PCR. Instrument used: Illumina HiSeq 2500. Unique molecular identifiers were incorporated into TCR beta cDNA libraries to reduce PCR and sequencing biases. Per 1 to 10 million input T cells, approximately 500,000 cDNA molecules were obtained, such that each molecule approximated one T cell. The patient libraries were prepared and sequenced with the same protocol used for the earlier healthy control dataset. Samples belonging to the same batch were prepared together, multiplexed and sequenced on a shared HiSeq lane. The published analysis was carried out like this. Raw barcoded reads were processed with MIGEC, discarding single-read molecular identifier groups before consensus assembly and CDR3 extraction. VDJtools was used for post-analysis of the clonotype tables, with diversity normalized by down-sampling every dataset to the smallest sample size. Repertoire overlap clustering matched CDR3 amino acid but not nucleotide sequences to correct batch-related cross-sample contamination. TCRdb reprocessed the public reads (quality trimming at Q25 with fastp, clone calling with MiXCR) and kept in-frame beta chains. Rows with one shared CDR3 protein collapse into an entry with the most common genes and DNA. TCRdb, not the original authors, processed these V and J calls. This sample gives about 160,000 distinct CDR3 sequences in total; about 36% of them show up just once. The ten largest clones add up to approximately 30% of the sample.

This sample comprised blood, obtained after autologous hematopoietic stem cell transplantation. This TCR was recovered from a girl between 5 and 17 years old with multiple sclerosis. Donor details come from another sample of the same person, matched by shared clones. The rearrangement joined TRBV28 to TRBJ1-2; confidence is insufficient to name the D gene. The DNA reads as follows: TGTGCCAGCAATCCCTTTGGGGACTATGGCTACACCTTC. The translation is CASNPFGDYGYTF.